Listed below are T cell receptor beta chains from one sample, sequenced in a study of metastatic and nonmetastatic thyroid tumors. TCRdb re-processed the PCR reads through MiXCR. This sample yields over 50,000 clones, of which just under 30% are seen a single time; 15% to 20% belongs to the top ten. Sequencing used blood. These receptors all come from a female donor with papillary thyroid cancer or a benign thyroid nodule (not recorded which). Some clones in this sample may be carry-over from other donors' samples. Each CDR3 is given with its conserved first and last residue. A D gene is named only where the DNA matches it firmly. Clone size, where shown, is once, few, many, or a class for clones that have expanded.

CDR3 DNA: TGTGCCAGCAGTGAAGGGAACCGGGGCTACACCTTC; CDR3 protein: CASSEGNRGYTF; D gene: NA; clone size: few; V gene: TRBV2; J gene: TRBJ1-2
CDR3 DNA: TGTGCCAGCACAAACACAGGGGGCTTAACTGAAGCTTTCTTT; CDR3 protein: CASTNTGGLTEAFF; D gene: TRBD1; clone size: few; V gene: TRBV28; J gene: TRBJ1-1
CDR3 DNA: TGTGCCAGCAGTGATGGGCTGAGCTATGGCTACACCTTC; CDR3 protein: CASSDGLSYGYTF; D gene: NA; clone size: few; V gene: TRBV6-1; J gene: TRBJ1-2
CDR3 DNA: TGTGCCAGCAGCCTATATACTAGCAAGTCGTTCTTC; CDR3 protein: CASSLYTSKSFF; D gene: NA; clone size: few; V gene: TRBV7-3; J gene: TRBJ2-1
CDR3 DNA: TGTGCCAGCAGGGATGGACGCGGGTACACAGATACGCAGTATTTT; CDR3 protein: CASRDGRGYTDTQYF; D gene: NA; clone size: NA; V gene: TRBV2; J gene: TRBJ2-3
CDR3 DNA: TGTGCCAGCAGTTTATTCGCGTCGGGTCGTCAGCCCCAGCATTTT; CDR3 protein: CASSLFASGRQPQHF; D gene: NA; clone size: few; V gene: TRBV28; J gene: TRBJ1-5
CDR3 DNA: TGTGCCAGCAGTGACAGGGTCAAAGGTGGCTACACCTTC; CDR3 protein: CASSDRVKGGYTF; D gene: TRBD1; clone size: NA; V gene: TRBV12-3/TRBV12-4; J gene: TRBJ1-2
CDR3 DNA: TGTGCCAGCAGTCTTGCATTTTCGGACACTGAAGCTTTCTTT; CDR3 protein: CASSLAFSDTEAFF; D gene: NA; clone size: few; V gene: TRBV25-1; J gene: TRBJ1-1
CDR3 DNA: TGTGCCAGCAGCCCCCAAGGTCTATATGGCTACACCTTC; CDR3 protein: CASSPQGLYGYTF; D gene: NA; clone size: few; V gene: TRBV7-2; J gene: TRBJ1-2
CDR3 DNA: TGTGCCAGCAGGGGACTAGCGGGGGTATCGAACACCGGGGAGCTGTTTTTT; CDR3 protein: CASRGLAGVSNTGELFF; D gene: TRBD2; clone size: few; V gene: TRBV6-1; J gene: TRBJ2-2
CDR3 DNA: TGTGCCAGCTCACCAAATATGGCCCAGGGAACCCGTCATGGCTACACCTTC; CDR3 protein: CASSPNMAQGTRHGYTF; D gene: NA; clone size: many; V gene: TRBV18; J gene: TRBJ1-2
CDR3 DNA: TGCAGTGCTAGTAATAGCGGGAGAAGGAATGAGCAGTTCTTC; CDR3 protein: CSASNSGRRNEQFF; D gene: TRBD2; clone size: many; V gene: TRBV20-1; J gene: TRBJ2-1
CDR3 DNA: TGTGCCAGCAGTGAAGGATTCGGACAGGGGGTCCACGAGCAGTACTTC; CDR3 protein: CASSEGFGQGVHEQYF; D gene: TRBD1; clone size: few; V gene: TRBV6-1; J gene: TRBJ2-7
CDR3 DNA: TGCGCCAGCAGCTTGGGTCAGATGAACACTGAAGCTTTCTTT; CDR3 protein: CASSLGQMNTEAFF; D gene: NA; clone size: NA; V gene: TRBV5-1; J gene: TRBJ1-1
CDR3 DNA: TGTGCCAGCAGCTTGGGCGGGACTAGCGGGCACACAGATACGCAGTATTTT; CDR3 protein: CASSLGGTSGHTDTQYF; D gene: TRBD2; clone size: NA; V gene: TRBV7-8; J gene: TRBJ2-3
CDR3 DNA: TGCAGTGCTAGAACTAGCGGGGGCTACGAGCAGTACTTC; CDR3 protein: CSARTSGGYEQYF; D gene: TRBD2; clone size: NA; V gene: TRBV20-1; J gene: TRBJ2-7
CDR3 DNA: TGTGCCAGCAGTTCCTTAAGGGACAGGGGGCAGTATTTT; CDR3 protein: CASSSLRDRGQYF; D gene: TRBD1; clone size: few; V gene: TRBV27; J gene: TRBJ2-3
CDR3 DNA: TGTGCCATCAGTGTGGGGGAATTGGCCTACGAGCAGTACTTC; CDR3 protein: CAISVGELAYEQYF; D gene: NA; clone size: NA; V gene: TRBV10-3; J gene: TRBJ2-7
CDR3 DNA: TGTGCCACCAGCAGAGACGACTGGACTGAAGCTTTCTTT; CDR3 protein: CATSRDDWTEAFF; D gene: NA; clone size: NA; V gene: TRBV15; J gene: TRBJ1-1
CDR3 DNA: TGTGCCAGCAGTTACGGCAGGGTGCGCTATGGCTACACCTTC; CDR3 protein: CASSYGRVRYGYTF; D gene: NA; clone size: NA; V gene: TRBV6-2/TRBV6-3; J gene: TRBJ1-2
CDR3 DNA: TGTGCCAGTAGTATTGGGGGGCCTAACTATGGCTACACCTTC; CDR3 protein: CASSIGGPNYGYTF; D gene: NA; clone size: NA; V gene: TRBV19; J gene: TRBJ1-2
CDR3 DNA: TGTGCCAGCAGCCTTTCCGGGACAGGGGTCTACGAGCAGTACTTC; CDR3 protein: CASSLSGTGVYEQYF; D gene: TRBD1; clone size: NA; V gene: TRBV6-1; J gene: TRBJ2-7
CDR3 DNA: TGTGCCAGCAGCCAAGGTGTAGGGGACCGTAGATACACCTTC; CDR3 protein: CASSQGVGDRRYTF; D gene: NA; clone size: NA; V gene: TRBV3-1; J gene: TRBJ1-2